What follows describes a single TCR beta chain. Its antigen is not identified. Trimming pared 0 bases from V and 6 bases from J, leaving 19 bases between. The CDR3 spans 17 residues. Germline V gene lookup returns CDR1 SGHDT and CDR2 YYEEEE. The sample originates from a study of blood T cells in healthy people across ages. Study outcomes and limitations: Long-lived donors exceeded aged donors in naive CD4+ cells and diversity.

Next came a second PCR, run for about 7 to 12 cycles, which used a sample-barcoded 5' primer along with a J-beta primer mix. One entry per CDR3 protein, called by TCRdb with MiXCR from the 5' RACE reads. The data show about 800,000 distinct CDR3 sequences, 25% seen once. The data were also submitted as part of a second study, on T cells of mothers and their children. In that study: Reads obtained per mother exceeded 9.5 million TCR beta CDR3 reads, with roughly 3 million obtained per child.

The sample was blood. The sequence came from a boy under 18 in good health. The chain couples TRBV5-6 to TRBJ2-1, with D maybe TRBD2 (5 bases). As DNA, the CDR3 is TGTGCCAGCAGCTTGGTTTCTTCACGGGAACTTTTCAATGAGCAGTTCTTC. This codes for CASSLVSSRELFNEQFF.